Listed here are 24 T cell receptor beta chains from one sample, sequenced in a study of blood T cell repertoires in COVID-19. The table came from immunoSEQ multiplex PCR; TCRdb's copy has only in-frame clones and leaves some out. This table holds around 40,000 clones, around 79% found once. The sequenced sample consisted of peripheral blood. The receptor source for this set is a man between 65 and 80 years old with acute or convalescent COVID-19.

This rearrangement joins TRBV11-2 to TRBJ1-1, with D possibly matching TRBD1 (6 bases). V was trimmed by 6 bases and J by 1 base, leaving 12 bases between them. The CDR3 is 14 residues long. Germline assignment: CDR1 SGHAT and CDR2 FQNNGV. CDR3 DNA: TGTGCCAGCAGATTACAGGGTGGGAACACTGAAGCTTTCTTT. As protein: CASRLQGGNTEAFF.

The CDR3 DNA sequence: TGCGCCAGCAGCCCTAAGGAGGGCGGAGAAAAACTGTTTTTT. Protein product: CASSPKEGGEKLFF. The chain employs TRBV4-3 and TRBJ1-4, with D uncertain. V was cut by 4 bases and J by 8 bases, with 14 bases left in between. The V gene's germline CDR1 is LGHNA and CDR2 YSLEER. The CDR3 consists of 14 residues.

Notes on this clone: One end of the junction fails to match germline, which may point to a read error. The chain employs TRBV4-2 and TRBJ2-7; D unclear. Looked up from germline, CDR1 is LGHNA and CDR2 is YNFKEQ. CDR3 length: 14 residues. The CDR3 loop reads CASSEDLGYYEQYF. DNA for the CDR3: TGTGCCAGCAGCGAAGATCTCGGGTACTACGAGCAGTACTTC.

The genes are TRBV18 and TRBJ2-7; TRBD1 agrees at 8 bases. Germline lookup yields CDR1 KGHSH and CDR2 LQKENI. Germline trimming cut 3 bases from V and 4 bases from J; bases unmatched to any gene: 11. The CDR3 length is 16 residues. In DNA, the CDR3 is TGTGCCAGCTCACCCGAGGGCAGGGGGCGATTTTACGAGCAGTACTTC. As protein: CASSPEGRGRFYEQYF.

This clone was seen a handful of times. The J gene is TRBJ2-2, the V gene TRBV15, with D perhaps matching TRBD2 (6 bases). This CDR3 is built from 16 residues. With 5 bases removed from V and 7 bases from J, the gap between germline ends came to 20 bases. Germline V gene lookup returns CDR1 LNHNV and CDR2 YYDKDF (reference sequence). CDR3 loop: CATSPERLASVGELFF. The DNA for the CDR3 is TGTGCCACCAGCCCTGAGAGGCTAGCGTCGGTCGGGGAGCTGTTTTTT.

This clone was picked up one time. The chain uses TRBV6-2 or TRBV6-3 and TRBJ2-7; D gene unclear. This CDR3 is 13 amino acids long. With 0 bases removed from V and 3 bases from J, the gap between germline ends came to 6 bases. Germline values: CDR1 MNHEY, CDR2 SVGEGT. The CDR3 DNA follows: TGTGCCAGCAGTTACTCGAGTCTCTACGAGCAGTACTTC. Translating gives CASSYSSLYEQYF.

The J gene is TRBJ1-2, the V gene TRBV28; no definite D call. Germline V gene lookup returns CDR1 MDHEN and CDR2 SYDVKM. The V and J ends lost 3 bases and 8 bases respectively, with 13 bases between them. The CDR3 is 13 amino acids. The CDR3 loop is CASSFNGNSGYTF. CDR3 sequence (DNA): TGTGCCAGCAGTTTCAACGGAAACAGCGGCTACACCTTC.

This clone was counted between two and nine times. The chain combines TRBV6-6 with TRBJ1-3; perhaps TRBD1 as D (5 bases). Between the trimmed V and J ends, which lost 6 bases and 0 bases, there was a span of 12 bases. This CDR3 comprises 15 residues. Germline V gene lookup returns CDR1 MNHNY and CDR2 SVGAGI (reference sequence). The CDR3 sequence is CASSLDTSSGNTIYF. The CDR3 bases are TGTGCCAGCAGCCTGGACACGAGCTCTGGAAACACCATATATTTT.

V and J are TRBV6-1 and TRBJ2-2; D possibly corresponds to TRBD1 (6 bases). The CDR3 runs to 15 residues. Between the trimmed V and J ends, which lost 1 base and 5 bases, there was a span of 11 bases. Germline V gives CDR1 MNHNS, CDR2 SASEGT. CDR3 amino acids: CASSEVGTPTGELFF. The CDR3 DNA sequence: TGTGCCAGCAGTGAAGTTGGGACACCTACCGGGGAGCTGTTTTTT.

This clone was observed once. The chain uses TRBV29-1 and TRBJ2-1; 10 bases are a match to TRBD1. CDR3 length: 13 residues. J was trimmed by 7 bases and V by 6 bases; bases with no gene match: 6. Germline V gene lookup returns CDR1 SQVTM and CDR2 ANQGSEA. CDR3 residues: CSVAGDRGNEQFF. The CDR3 DNA follows: TGCAGCGTCGCCGGGGACAGGGGAAATGAGCAGTTCTTC.

This clone was picked up a small number of times. The J gene is TRBJ2-1, the V gene TRBV28; 12 bases are a match to TRBD2. CDR3 length: 21 residues. Trimming took 5 bases from V and 6 from J; bases not matched to a gene: 23. The germline CDR1 and CDR2 sequences are MDHEN and SYDVKM. Written as DNA, the CDR3 is TGTGCCAGCAGTCATACCGACCTCCTTAGCTTTACTAGCGGGAGGACCAATGAGCAGTTCTTC. It codes for CASSHTDLLSFTSGRTNEQFF.

This clone was detected a few times. The V gene is TRBV7-9, the J gene TRBJ2-1; TRBD2 might be the D (5 bases). Germline CDR1 SEHNR, CDR2 FQNEAQ (reference sequence). V lost 0 bases to trimming and J lost 4 bases, with 7 bases between them. The CDR3 totals 14 residues. CDR3 amino acids: CASSLAGSYNEQFF. For the CDR3, the DNA is TGTGCCAGCAGCTTAGCGGGGAGTTACAATGAGCAGTTCTTC.

V is TRBV7-2 and J is TRBJ1-1; D is undetermined. This CDR3 has 13 residues. V was clipped by 0 bases and J by 2 bases, with 4 bases between them. Germline V gene lookup returns CDR1 SGHTA and CDR2 FQGNSA. The CDR3 region has the DNA TGTGCCAGCAGCTTAGCCAGAAACACTGAAGCTTTCTTT. It yields the protein CASSLARNTEAFF. Full variable domain (rest looked up from reference TRBV7-2 and TRBJ1-1): GAGVSQSPSNKVTEKGKDVELRCDPISGHTALYWYRQSLGQGLEFLIYFQGNSAPDKSGLPSDRFSAERTGGSVSTLTIQRTQQEDSAVYLCASSLARNTEAFFGQGTRLTVV.

This clone was seen only a few times. V usage is TRBV9 and J usage is TRBJ2-3; 9 bases agree with TRBD1. Trimming at V came to 3 bases and at J to 3 bases, leaving 8 bases not matched to a gene. CDR1 and CDR2 (germline): SGDLS, YYNGEE. The CDR3 is 16 residues long. The CDR3 region has the DNA TGTGCCAGCAGCGGACAGGGGGGAAGGTTGACAGATACGCAGTATTTT. Translated, it gives CASSGQGGRLTDTQYF.

This clone was counted a few times. The chain joins TRBV27 to TRBJ2-3; 14 bases map to TRBD2. J was trimmed by 1 base and V by 4 bases; bases with no gene match: 19. CDR1 is MNHEY and CDR2 is SMNVEV in the germline V gene (reference sequence). This CDR3 is 22 amino acids long. For the CDR3, the DNA is TGTGCCAGCAGTTCCTACCTTTCCTTGACTAGCGGGAGGGCCGGAGGCACAGATACGCAGTATTTT. This encodes CASSSYLSLTSGRAGGTDTQYF.

V is TRBV6-2 or TRBV6-3 and J is TRBJ2-1; D is perhaps TRBD1 (6 bases). The V gene's germline CDR1 is MNHEY and CDR2 SVGEGT. The CDR3 is made up of 14 amino acids. Trimming left V 5 bases short and J 4 bases short, with 12 bases between. DNA of the CDR3: TGTGCCAGCAGTATCCCAGGGGATTACAATGAGCAGTTCTTC. It is translated as CASSIPGDYNEQFF.

CDR3 DNA: TGTGCCAGCAGCTTAGTTGCTTCCAGCTCCTACAATGAGCAGTTCTTC. It is translated as CASSLVASSSYNEQFF. This rearrangement joins TRBV7-9 to TRBJ2-1, with no clear D. V lost 1 base to trimming and J lost 0 bases, with 10 bases between them. Germline CDR1 reads SEHNR; CDR2 reads FQNEAQ (reference sequence). The CDR3 runs to 16 residues.

This clone was detected once. The chain has TRBV6-5 and TRBJ1-4; D remains ambiguous. The CDR3 extends over 15 amino acids. Trimming shortened V by 5 bases and J by 8 bases, and 18 bases separated the two germline ends. Germline V gene data show CDR1 as MNHEY and CDR2 as SVGAGI. The CDR3 here is CASSRSPDSWEKLFF. CDR3 in DNA: TGTGCCAGCAGTCGTTCTCCTGACTCCTGGGAAAAACTGTTTTTT.

This clone occurred once. This rearrangement joins TRBV24-1 to TRBJ2-3; 14 bases line up with TRBD2. Germline trimming cut 5 bases from V and 5 bases from J; bases unmatched to any gene: 8. This CDR3 region has 17 residues. CDR1 is KGHDR, CDR2 SFDVKD, per germline. The CDR3 spells CATSGSPGLAGEDTQYF. The CDR3, as DNA: TGTGCCACCAGTGGGTCGCCGGGACTAGCGGGAGAAGATACGCAGTATTTT.

This clone was observed a handful of times. This sequence joins TRBV4-3 and TRBJ1-2, with TRBD1 matching 9 bases. This CDR3 is built from 16 residues. Losses at the gene ends were 3 bases for V and 5 bases for J; bases not matched to a gene: 10. In germline, CDR1 is LGHNA, CDR2 YSLEER. CDR3 region: CASSHGGGQGIYGYTF. DNA of the CDR3: TGCGCCAGCAGCCATGGAGGGGGACAGGGTATTTATGGCTACACCTTC.

The chain is built from TRBV29-1 and TRBJ2-4; D is possibly TRBD1 (5 bases). CDR1 is SQVTM and CDR2 is ANQGSEA in the germline V gene. V lost 7 bases and J lost 7, with 20 bases in between. The CDR3 runs 14 residues. Written as DNA, the CDR3 is TGCAGCGCTACGGCACAGGACCTCGGGAACATTCAGTACTTC. Translated: CSATAQDLGNIQYF.

The chain employs TRBV15 and TRBJ2-7, with 7 bases identical to TRBD1. The trim removed 5 bases at V and 1 base at J, leaving 8 bases unmatched. CDR1 is LNHNV and CDR2 is YYDKDF in the germline V gene (reference sequence). The CDR3 has 15 amino acids. The CDR3 DNA reads as TGTGCCACCAGCGAGGGTGAGGGACAGTCCTACGAGCAGTACTTC. Protein product: CATSEGEGQSYEQYF.

The CDR3 DNA sequence: TGTGCCAGTAACCCGACAGGGGGAAATTCACCCCTCCACTTT. Protein product: CASNPTGGNSPLHF. The chain joins TRBV19 to TRBJ1-6; 9 positions match TRBD1. The germline V gene encodes CDR1 LNHDA and CDR2 SQIVND (reference sequence). V dropped 7 bases and J dropped 7; count of bases not matched to a gene: 5. The CDR3 totals 14 residues.

This chain connects TRBV12-3 or TRBV12-4 to TRBJ2-7; the D gene is possibly TRBD2 (6 bases). V dropped 10 bases and J dropped 1 base, with 14 bases sitting between them. This CDR3 contains 13 residues. CDR3 nucleotides: TGTGCCACCAGGAGGGCAGCTTCCTACGAGCAGTACTTC. This gives the protein CATRRAASYEQYF.